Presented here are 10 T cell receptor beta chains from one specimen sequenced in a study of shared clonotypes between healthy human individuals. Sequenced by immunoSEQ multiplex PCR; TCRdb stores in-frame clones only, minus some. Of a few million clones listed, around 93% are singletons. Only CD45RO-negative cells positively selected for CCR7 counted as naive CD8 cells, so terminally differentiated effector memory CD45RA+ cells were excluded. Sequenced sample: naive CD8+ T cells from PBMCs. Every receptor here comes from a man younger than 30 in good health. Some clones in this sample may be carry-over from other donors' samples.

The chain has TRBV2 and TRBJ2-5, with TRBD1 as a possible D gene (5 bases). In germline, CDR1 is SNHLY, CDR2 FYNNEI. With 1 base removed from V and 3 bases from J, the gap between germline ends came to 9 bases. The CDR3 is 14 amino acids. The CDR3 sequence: CASSEEHRKETQYF. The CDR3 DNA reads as TGTGCCAGCAGTGAAGAACACAGGAAAGAGACCCAGTACTTC.

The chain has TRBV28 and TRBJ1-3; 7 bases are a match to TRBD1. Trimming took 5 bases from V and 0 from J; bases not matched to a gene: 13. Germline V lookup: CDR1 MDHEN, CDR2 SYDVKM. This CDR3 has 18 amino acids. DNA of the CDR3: TGTGCCAGCAGTCACCGGGACAGCCTCCTCTTCTCTGGAAACACCATATATTTT. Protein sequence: CASSHRDSLLFSGNTIYF.

In DNA, the CDR3 is TGTGCCAGCAGCTTAGGATTGGGCAGGGGAAACTACGAGCAGTACTTC. This codes for CASSLGLGRGNYEQYF. The J gene is TRBJ2-7, the V gene TRBV7-9; D perhaps matches TRBD1 (6 bases). This CDR3 has 16 amino acids. Trimming shortened V by 1 base and J by 3 bases, and 16 bases separated the two germline ends. Germline assignment: CDR1 SEHNR and CDR2 FQNEAQ (reference sequence).

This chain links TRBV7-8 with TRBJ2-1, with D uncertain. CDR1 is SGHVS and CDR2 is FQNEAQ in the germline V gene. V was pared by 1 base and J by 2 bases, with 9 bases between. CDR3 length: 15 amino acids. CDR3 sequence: CASSLVGSTYNEQFF. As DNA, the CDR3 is TGTGCCAGCAGCTTAGTGGGGTCGACCTACAATGAGCAGTTCTTC.

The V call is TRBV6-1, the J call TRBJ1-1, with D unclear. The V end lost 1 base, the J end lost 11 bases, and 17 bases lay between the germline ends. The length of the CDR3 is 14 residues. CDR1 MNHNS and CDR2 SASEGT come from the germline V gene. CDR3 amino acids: CASSEDLISFRAFF. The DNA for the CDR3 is TGTGCCAGCAGTGAAGACTTGATCTCTTTCCGCGCTTTCTTT.

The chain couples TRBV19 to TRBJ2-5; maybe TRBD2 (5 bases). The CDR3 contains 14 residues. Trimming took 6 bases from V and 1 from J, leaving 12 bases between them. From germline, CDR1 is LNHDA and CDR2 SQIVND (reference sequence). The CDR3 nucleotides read TGTGCCAGTAGCAGTGGACTGGCCCAAGAGACCCAGTACTTC. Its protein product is CASSSGLAQETQYF.

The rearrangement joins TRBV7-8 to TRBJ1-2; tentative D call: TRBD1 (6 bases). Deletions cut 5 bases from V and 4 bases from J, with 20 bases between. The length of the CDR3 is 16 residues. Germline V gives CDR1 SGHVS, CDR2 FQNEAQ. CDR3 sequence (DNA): TGTGCCAGCAGCGCCGGACAGCCCCTGCATTTCTATGGCTACACCTTC. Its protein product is CASSAGQPLHFYGYTF.

The CDR3 here is CASSILGAGDTQYF. The CDR3 coding sequence is TGTGCCAGTAGTATTCTGGGGGCCGGAGATACGCAGTATTTT. The chain employs TRBV19 and TRBJ2-3; TRBD1 is a possible D gene (6 bases). This CDR3 comprises 14 residues. The ends were cut back, 3 bases at V and 5 bases at J, with 12 bases in the middle. The germline V gene encodes CDR1 LNHDA and CDR2 SQIVND (reference sequence).

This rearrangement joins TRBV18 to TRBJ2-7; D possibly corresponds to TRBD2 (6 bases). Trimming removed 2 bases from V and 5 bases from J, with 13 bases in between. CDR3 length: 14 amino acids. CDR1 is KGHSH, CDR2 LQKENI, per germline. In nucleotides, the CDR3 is TGTGCCAGCTCACCAATCCTAGCGCACGACGAGCAGTACTTC. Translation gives CASSPILAHDEQYF.

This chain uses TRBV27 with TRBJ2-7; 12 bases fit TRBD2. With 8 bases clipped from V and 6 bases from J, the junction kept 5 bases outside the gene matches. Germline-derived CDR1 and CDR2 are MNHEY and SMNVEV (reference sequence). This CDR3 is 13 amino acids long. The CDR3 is CASGLAGSFEQYF. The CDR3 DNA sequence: TGTGCCAGCGGACTAGCGGGATCGTTCGAGCAGTACTTC.